These 30 T cell receptor beta chains originate from one sample sequenced in a study of blood T cell repertoires in COVID-19. The assay was immunoSEQ multiplex PCR, and TCRdb's table has in-frame clones only and misses some. The sample holds 150,000 to 200,000 clones, roughly four fifths seen once. Sequencing input: PBMCs or T cells enriched from blood (not recorded which). The receptors originated from a man aged 45-65 years who had recovered from COVID-19.

The chain links TRBV5-8 to TRBJ2-1; 8 bases fit TRBD1. Germline V gene lookup returns CDR1 SGHTS and CDR2 YDEGEE. The CDR3 length is 14 residues. With 0 bases clipped from V and 8 bases from J, the junction kept 4 bases outside the gene matches. In DNA, the CDR3 is TGTGCCAGCAGCTTGGGGACAGGGTCGGATGAGCAGTTCTTC. This translates into CASSLGTGSDEQFF.

J is TRBJ1-3 and V is TRBV11-2; TRBD1 aligns across 8 bases. The CDR3 has 19 amino acids. The germline V gene encodes CDR1 SGHAT and CDR2 FQNNGV. The trim removed 7 bases at V and 1 base at J, leaving 18 bases unmatched. The chain's CDR3 is CASNPRGMTGEGSGNTIYF. CDR3 DNA: TGTGCCAGCAACCCAAGAGGTATGACAGGGGAAGGTTCTGGAAACACCATATATTTT.

A single count supports this clone. The chain links TRBV19 to TRBJ1-4; maybe TRBD1 (6 bases). The CDR3 length is 15 residues. CDR1 and CDR2 (germline): LNHDA, SQIVND (reference sequence). The V gene lost 5 bases and the J gene lost 4 bases, with 14 bases spanning the gap. The CDR3 loop reads CASSVQGWDNEKLFF. The CDR3 DNA sequence: TGTGCCAGTAGTGTACAGGGTTGGGATAATGAAAAACTGTTTTTT.

This rearrangement joins TRBV9 to TRBJ2-2; 15 nucleotides agree with TRBD2. CDR1 is SGDLS and CDR2 is YYNGEE in the germline V gene. V shed 0 bases and J 4 bases; nucleotides not matched to a gene: 4. The length of the CDR3 is 18 residues. The CDR3 DNA reads as TGTGCCAGCAGCGTAGGGACTAGCGGGGGGGTAGGCACCGGGGAGCTGTTTTTT. This gives the protein CASSVGTSGGVGTGELFF.

This clone occurred a few times. The chain employs TRBV4-2 and TRBJ1-2; no firm D call. The CDR3 spans 16 residues. Per germline, CDR1 LGHNA and CDR2 YNFKEQ. Trimming shortened V by 0 bases and J by 3 bases, and 14 bases separated the two germline ends. The DNA for the CDR3 is TGTGCCAGCAGCCAAGATGTTGTGAGGTTAGACTATGGCTACACCTTC. Translated, it gives CASSQDVVRLDYGYTF.

The V call is TRBV5-1, the J call TRBJ1-4, with D possibly matching TRBD1 (6 bases). CDR1 SGHRS and CDR2 YFSETQ come from the germline V gene. V dropped 5 bases and J dropped 0 bases, with 8 bases sitting between them. The CDR3 consists of 14 residues. Written as DNA, the CDR3 is TGCGCCAGCAGAGGACAGCCAACTAATGAAAAACTGTTTTTT. This codes for CASRGQPTNEKLFF.

The chain carries TRBV13 and TRBJ1-6, with TRBD1 matching 11 bases. There are 16 residues in the CDR3. CDR1 and CDR2 (germline): PRHDT, FYEKMQ (reference sequence). With V trimmed by 5 bases and J by 7 bases, 7 bases remained unmatched. CDR3 coding DNA: TGTGCCAGCAGCGACCGGGACAGGGGGATAAATTCACCCCTCCACTTT. This translates into CASSDRDRGINSPLHF.

V usage is TRBV12-3 or TRBV12-4 and J usage is TRBJ1-2, with a tentative D call TRBD1 (5 bases). This CDR3 comprises 11 residues. V gave up 3 bases and J gave up 7 bases, with 6 bases separating them. CDR3 nucleotide sequence: TGTGCCAGCAGTTTCCAGGGTGGCTACACCTTC. Protein: CASSFQGGYTF.

V usage is TRBV28 and J usage is TRBJ2-5; TRBD2 is a possible D gene (6 bases). Germline CDR1 and CDR2: MDHEN and SYDVKM. The V and J ends lost 8 bases and 3 bases respectively, with 22 bases between them. The CDR3 length is 16 residues. The CDR3, as DNA: TGTGCCAGCGGCTCCGTTGTGGCTAGCGAAGAAGAGACCCAGTACTTC. This sequence encodes CASGSVVASEEETQYF. Full variable domain (remainder filled in from reference TRBV28 and TRBJ2-5): DVKVTQSSRYLVKRTGEKVFLECVQDMDHENMFWYRQDPGLGLRLIYFSYDVKMKEKGDIPEGYSVSREKKERFSLILESASTNQTSMYLCASGSVVASEEETQYFGPGTRLLVL.

The J gene is TRBJ2-3, the V gene TRBV3-1 (or the pseudogene TRBV3-2); maybe TRBD2 (5 bases). CDR3 length equals 17 residues. V was shortened by 0 bases and J by 2 bases, with 15 bases between the two germline ends. Per germline, CDR1 LGHDT and CDR2 YNNKEL (reference sequence). CDR3 in amino acids: CASSQELTDRDTDTQYF. For the CDR3, the DNA is TGTGCCAGCAGCCAAGAACTGACGGACCGGGACACAGATACGCAGTATTTT.

The chain uses TRBV28 and TRBJ1-4; 8 bases are a match to TRBD1. The V gene's germline CDR1 is MDHEN and CDR2 SYDVKM. V shed 6 bases, J shed 0 bases, and the junction held 9 bases outside the gene matches. This CDR3 has 17 amino acids. This CDR3 reads CASRATGTGATNEKLFF. The CDR3 DNA follows: TGTGCCAGCAGAGCCACCGGGACAGGTGCAACTAATGAAAAACTGTTTTTT.

In this sample, this clone turned up once. This chain links TRBV9 with TRBJ1-1; 8 bases are a match to TRBD1. The germline gives CDR1 SGDLS, CDR2 YYNGEE. The CDR3 totals 15 residues. J lost 1 base, V lost 2 bases, and 4 bases had no gene match. The chain's CDR3 is CASSVGQVPNTEAFF. CDR3 coding DNA: TGTGCCAGCAGCGTGGGACAGGTCCCGAACACTGAAGCTTTCTTT.

This sequence joins TRBV19 and TRBJ1-1; D is perhaps TRBD1 (5 bases). CDR3 size: 16 residues. V lost 3 bases, J lost 1 base, and 15 bases lay in between. The germline V gene encodes CDR1 LNHDA and CDR2 SQIVND (reference sequence). The CDR3, as DNA: TGTGCCAGTAGTATTACCTTTGGGCAGGGGAACACTGAAGCTTTCTTT. As protein: CASSITFGQGNTEAFF.

There are a few counts of this clone. The CDR3 nucleotides are TGCAGCGTTGCTGAAAGGGGCTTCGGCTATGGCTACACCTTC. This gives the protein CSVAERGFGYGYTF. This rearrangement joins TRBV29-1 to TRBJ1-2, with D tentatively TRBD1 (5 bases). The V and J ends lost 4 bases and 4 bases respectively, with 16 bases between them. From germline, CDR1 is SQVTM and CDR2 ANQGSEA. CDR3 length: 14 residues. The whole variable domain, remainder taken from reference TRBV29-1 and TRBJ1-2, is SAVISQKPSRDICQRGTSLTIQCQVDSQVTMMFWYRQQPGQSLTLIATANQGSEATYESGFVIDKFPISRPNLTFSTLTVSNMSPEDSSIYLCSVAERGFGYGYTFGSGTRLTVV.

The J gene is TRBJ1-4, the V gene TRBV10-3; weak D call: TRBD1 (6 bases). The CDR3 runs 14 residues. Trimming removed 4 bases from V and 8 bases from J, with 14 bases in between. From germline, CDR1 is ENHRY and CDR2 SYGVKD. This CDR3 is CAISGTGNSEKLFF. CDR3 sequence (DNA): TGTGCCATCAGTGGTACAGGGAATTCGGAAAAACTGTTTTTT.

This chain uses TRBV25-1 with TRBJ1-2, with TRBD1 matching over 7 bases. Germline CDR1 is MGHDK and CDR2 is SYGVNS. This CDR3 has 15 amino acids. Unmatched junction bases numbered 7, after V lost 2 bases and J lost 4 bases. CDR3 coding DNA: TGTGCCAGCAGTGAAATTGCCGGGACAGCCTATGGCTACACCTTC. Protein product: CASSEIAGTAYGYTF.

This clone is a singleton in its sample. This chain connects TRBV6-5 to TRBJ1-5, with a weak D call TRBD1 (5 bases). The CDR3 is 14 residues long. V was pared by 4 bases and J by 7 bases, with 14 bases between. Germline loops: CDR1 MNHEY, CDR2 SVGAGI. The CDR3: CASSSTVKIQPQHF. In DNA form, the CDR3 reads TGTGCCAGCAGTTCGACAGTAAAGATCCAGCCCCAGCATTTT.

The chain joins TRBV18 to TRBJ1-5; the D is unclear. The CDR3 has 17 residues. Trimming shortened V by 3 bases and J by 3 bases, and 18 bases separated the two germline ends. Germline V CDR1 and CDR2: KGHSH, LQKENI. DNA for the CDR3: TGTGCCAGCTCACCCGCGCAGCCCGGAGGGCCCAATCAGCCCCAGCATTTT. Its translation is CASSPAQPGGPNQPQHF.

V gene TRBV19 combines with J gene TRBJ1-5; 7 bases match TRBD1. CDR3 length equals 16 residues. J gave up 5 bases and V 5 bases, and 12 bases lay outside the gene matches. Germline-derived CDR1 and CDR2 are LNHDA and SQIVND (reference sequence). The CDR3 loop reads CASSARTGPGDQPQHF. CDR3 DNA: TGTGCCAGTAGTGCAAGGACAGGTCCGGGGGATCAGCCCCAGCATTTT.

The rearrangement links TRBV5-1 to TRBJ2-7; the match to TRBD2 covers 12 bases. This CDR3 is 15 amino acids long. The germline V gene has CDR1 SGHRS and CDR2 YFSETQ. J lost 1 base, V lost 5 bases, and 4 bases had no gene match. The chain's CDR3 is CASRPGLAGSYEQYF. The CDR3 coding sequence is TGCGCCAGCAGACCCGGACTAGCGGGGTCCTACGAGCAGTACTTC.

This clone appeared once. The chain uses TRBV28 and TRBJ1-2, with D unclear. V lost 4 bases and J 2 bases, leaving 11 bases between the germline ends. The CDR3 loop spans 14 amino acids. Per the germline V gene, CDR1 is MDHEN and CDR2 is SYDVKM. DNA of the CDR3: TGTGCCAGCAGTTCAGCGGTGGAGAACTATGGCTACACCTTC. It is translated as CASSSAVENYGYTF.

This chain connects TRBV28 to TRBJ1-5, with 9 bases fitting TRBD1. This CDR3 comprises 13 residues. Germline-derived CDR1 and CDR2 are MDHEN and SYDVKM. With 6 bases clipped from V and 7 bases from J, the junction kept 4 bases outside the gene matches. The CDR3 is CASSTTGGQPQHF. In DNA, the CDR3 is TGTGCCAGCAGCACGACAGGGGGGCAGCCCCAGCATTTT.

This clone was seen more than once but under ten times. CDR3 coding DNA: TGTGCCAGCAGCCAAGATCGGGCTAGCGGGGATTTAGTCTACAATGAGCAGTTCTTC. Translation: CASSQDRASGDLVYNEQFF. The rearrangement joins TRBV14 to TRBJ2-1; 9 positions agree with TRBD2. The CDR3 extends over 19 amino acids. After removal of 0 bases from V and 3 bases from J, the junction contained 12 bases not matched to a gene. Germline V gene sequence: CDR1 SGHDN, CDR2 FVKESK.

V and J are TRBV10-1 and TRBJ1-3; a weak D match, TRBD1 (5 bases). The V and J ends lost 3 bases and 0 bases respectively, with 9 bases between them. The CDR3 is 15 amino acids. Looked up from germline, CDR1 is WNHNN and CDR2 is SYGVQD (reference sequence). CDR3 DNA sequence: TGCGCCAGCAGTGATTCAGGGCTCTCTGGAAACACCATATATTTT. As protein: CASSDSGLSGNTIYF.

This chain joins TRBV5-6 and TRBJ1-4, with 12 positions matching TRBD1. The junction had 18 bases not matched to a gene; V was cut back by 4 bases and J by 8 bases. CDR1 SGHDT and CDR2 YYEEEE come from the germline V gene. The CDR3 covers 19 residues. For the CDR3, the DNA is TGTGCCAGCAGCCAATGGGACAGGGGGCGCGAATGGTGGTGGGAAAAACTGTTTTTT. Protein: CASSQWDRGREWWWEKLFF.

This clone has just one count. The chain uses TRBV6-1 and TRBJ2-5; TRBD1 is a possible D gene (5 bases). V lost 2 bases and J lost 6, with 13 bases in between. CDR1 is MNHNS, CDR2 SASEGT, per germline. The CDR3 runs to 14 residues. In nucleotides, the CDR3 is TGTGCCAGCAGTGAAACTTCAAGGGGTAAGACCCAGTACTTC. Protein sequence: CASSETSRGKTQYF.

The chain is built from TRBV19 and TRBJ1-2; possible D gene TRBD1, 6 bases. The germline V gene encodes CDR1 LNHDA and CDR2 SQIVND (reference sequence). The CDR3 runs 17 residues. Trimming left V 4 bases short and J 4 bases short, with 22 bases between. CDR3 residues: CASSTSSDSPKGYGYTF. CDR3 nucleotide sequence: TGTGCCAGTAGTACATCCTCGGACAGTCCTAAAGGCTATGGCTACACCTTC.

V usage is TRBV10-2 and J usage is TRBJ2-3; perhaps TRBD1 as D (6 bases). The CDR3 has 14 residues. The ends were cut back, 8 bases at V and 1 base at J, with 13 bases in the middle. Germline V lookup: CDR1 WSHSY, CDR2 SAAADI. CDR3 nucleotides: TGCGCCAGCTCGGACAGCCAACGCACAGATACGCAGTATTTT. Translating it yields CASSDSQRTDTQYF.

V is TRBV19 and J is TRBJ1-4, with 9 bases matching TRBD1. The CDR3 runs 16 residues. The V and J ends lost 4 bases and 3 bases, in that order; junction bases with no gene match: 6. Germline CDR1 and CDR2: LNHDA and SQIVND (reference sequence). The CDR3 coding sequence is TGTGCCAGTAGTACCCGACAGGGGGTCTCTAATGAAAAACTGTTTTTT. Amino acids: CASSTRQGVSNEKLFF.

The rearrangement links TRBV28 to TRBJ2-5, with 11 bases aligning to TRBD1. The V gene end was trimmed by 3 bases and the J gene end by 5 bases; junction bases not matched to a gene: 8. The CDR3 sequence is 16 residues long. In germline, CDR1 is MDHEN, CDR2 SYDVKM. The CDR3 nucleotides are TGTGCCAGCAGTTTGACCCGGGACAGGGGGTCGGAGACCCAGTACTTC. It translates to CASSLTRDRGSETQYF. The whole variable domain, filled in from reference TRBV28 and TRBJ2-5, reads DVKVTQSSRYLVKRTGEKVFLECVQDMDHENMFWYRQDPGLGLRLIYFSYDVKMKEKGDIPEGYSVSREKKERFSLILESASTNQTSMYLCASSLTRDRGSETQYFGPGTRLLVL.